These 16 T cell receptor beta chains originate from one sample sequenced in a study of T-cell memory formation after mild COVID-19. MiXCR was run by TCRdb on the 5' RACE reads, yielding one entry per CDR3 protein. The sample holds approximately 210,000 distinct CDR3 sequences; around 27% are singletons and the top ten take 10% to 12%. The sequencing input was PBMCs or a T cell subset sorted from them (not recorded which). These receptors came from an adult woman who had mild COVID-19 (a few samples of this study predate the infection). Cell type and time point are not known.

This clonotype was detected only a few times. V and J are TRBV20-1 and TRBJ2-7; maybe TRBD2 (6 bases). Germline CDR1 DFQATT, CDR2 SNEGSKA (reference sequence). The CDR3 loop spans 16 amino acids. Trimming pared 7 bases from V and 1 base from J, leaving 23 bases between. The CDR3 is CSVLRPGEWRSYEQYF. CDR3 nucleotide sequence: TGCAGTGTTCTGCGACCGGGGGAATGGAGATCCTACGAGCAGTACTTC.

The chain recombines TRBV5-1 with TRBJ2-1, with D tentatively TRBD1 or TRBD2 (5 bases each). Looked up from germline, CDR1 is SGHRS and CDR2 is YFSETQ. V was trimmed by 4 bases and J by 4 bases, leaving 15 bases between them. There are 15 residues in the CDR3. The CDR3 reads CASSPAGTEYNEQFF. The DNA for the CDR3 is TGCGCCAGCAGCCCTGCCGGGACGGAATACAATGAGCAGTTCTTC.

This clonotype was found a few times. CDR3 bases: TGTGCCAGCAGCTTAGCTGAGGGGGGACTAGCGGGAATCTACGAGCAGTACTTC. Translating it yields CASSLAEGGLAGIYEQYF. This chain connects TRBV7-2 to TRBJ2-7; 13 positions match TRBD2. The V gene end was trimmed by 0 bases and the J gene end by 3 bases; junction bases not matched to a gene: 8. The CDR3 loop spans 18 amino acids. The V gene's germline CDR1 is SGHTA and CDR2 FQGNSA.

This chain joins TRBV5-1 and TRBJ1-1; 8 positions match TRBD1. Germline assignment: CDR1 SGHRS and CDR2 YFSETQ. The length of the CDR3 is 15 residues. The trim removed 5 bases at V and 0 bases at J, leaving 6 bases unmatched. CDR3 DNA: TGCGCCAGCAGAGACGGACAGGGTATGAACACTGAAGCTTTCTTT. Amino acid sequence: CASRDGQGMNTEAFF.

This clonotype was recorded at least ten times. The V gene is TRBV4-1, the J gene TRBJ2-7, with a weak D call TRBD2 (5 bases). V lost 4 bases to trimming and J lost 0 bases, with 7 bases between them. This CDR3 is 13 amino acids long. In germline, CDR1 is MGHRA, CDR2 YSYEKL. CDR3 loop: CASSLEGSYEQYF. The CDR3 bases are TGCGCCAGCAGCCTAGAGGGCTCCTACGAGCAGTACTTC.

This clonotype was observed a handful of times. The rearrangement joins TRBV7-9 to TRBJ2-5; 8 bases are shared with TRBD2. J lost 5 bases, V lost 3 bases, and 2 bases had no gene match. The CDR3 has 13 residues. CDR1 and CDR2 from the germline V gene are SEHNR and FQNEAQ (reference sequence). The CDR3 reads CASSFSGEETQYF. CDR3 DNA sequence: TGTGCCAGCAGCTTTAGCGGGGAGGAGACCCAGTACTTC.

The chain is built from TRBV4-2 and TRBJ2-1; 7 positions agree with TRBD1. V lost 4 bases and J lost 0; bases outside the gene matches: 6. Germline CDR1 reads LGHNA; CDR2 reads YNFKEQ. This CDR3 has 16 residues. This CDR3 reads CASSLADRDSYNEQFF. CDR3 DNA sequence: TGTGCCAGCAGCCTAGCAGACAGGGACTCCTACAATGAGCAGTTCTTC.

V is TRBV20-1 and J is TRBJ2-7, with 7 bases fitting TRBD2. V lost 2 bases to trimming and J lost 1 base; unmatched junction nucleotides: 2. Germline CDR1 and CDR2: DFQATT and SNEGSKA (reference sequence). The CDR3 is made up of 13 amino acids. CDR3 protein: CSARMRGSYEQYF. The CDR3 region has the DNA TGCAGTGCTAGAATGCGGGGGTCCTACGAGCAGTACTTC.

The chain joins TRBV6-2 or TRBV6-3 to TRBJ2-1; TRBD2 agrees at 7 bases. This CDR3 has 11 residues. Germline V gives CDR1 MNHEY, CDR2 SVGEGT. Germline trimming cut 6 bases from V and 9 bases from J; bases unmatched to any gene: 2. CDR3 nucleotide sequence: TGTGCCAGCAGAGAGCGGGGTGAGCAGTTCTTC. Translating gives CASRERGEQFF.

This clonotype appeared once. CDR3 in DNA: TGTGCCTTGGATTCCGGGACCCTGTGGGAGACCCAGTACTTC. Encoded protein: CALDSGTLWETQYF. This rearrangement joins TRBV30 to TRBJ2-5; D might be TRBD1 or TRBD2, each matching 5 bases. Per germline, CDR1 GTSNPN and CDR2 SVGIG (reference sequence). V was cut by 7 bases and J by 5 bases, with 20 bases left in between. The CDR3 covers 14 residues.

This clonotype was seen a handful of times. The chain uses TRBV5-1 and TRBJ2-1; possibly TRBD1 or TRBD2 for D (5 bases each). V lost 9 bases to trimming and J lost 8 bases, with 12 bases between them. The CDR3 is 11 residues long. Per the germline V gene, CDR1 is SGHRS and CDR2 is YFSETQ. The CDR3 here is CATPVGDEQFF. CDR3 sequence (DNA): TGCGCCACCCCCGTGGGGGATGAGCAGTTCTTC.

This chain uses TRBV6-2 or TRBV6-3 with TRBJ2-2, with 14 bases that match TRBD2. The germline CDR1 and CDR2 sequences are MNHEY and SVGEGT. Trimming at V came to 11 bases and at J to 5 bases, leaving 7 bases not matched to a gene. The CDR3 length is 15 residues. In DNA form, the CDR3 reads TGTGCCGGATCGACTAGCGGGAGGGTAACCGGGGAGCTGTTTTTT. It is translated as CAGSTSGRVTGELFF.

The chain joins TRBV12-3 or TRBV12-4 to TRBJ1-1; maybe TRBD1 (5 bases). The V gene lost 5 bases and the J gene lost 1 base, with 11 bases spanning the gap. The CDR3 spans 14 residues. For the CDR3, the DNA is TGTGCCAGCAGTCACAGGAGGGGGAACACTGAAGCTTTCTTT. Translation: CASSHRRGNTEAFF.

This clonotype was detected only a few times. The V gene is TRBV7-2, the J gene TRBJ1-1; D is ambiguous. The CDR3 sequence is 15 residues long. CDR1 is SGHTA and CDR2 is FQGNSA in the germline V gene. V lost 4 bases to trimming and J lost 0 bases, with 12 bases between them. CDR3 sequence reads: CASSSGSGMNTEAFF. CDR3 bases: TGTGCCAGCAGCTCCGGTTCAGGTATGAACACTGAAGCTTTCTTT.

In DNA, the CDR3 is TGCGCCAGCAGTGAGTGGAGGATCTTAGAGACCCAGTACTTC. Translating it yields CASSEWRILETQYF. This rearrangement joins TRBV10-2 to TRBJ2-5, with TRBD2 as a possible D gene (5 bases). The V and J ends lost 1 base and 4 bases respectively, with 10 bases between them. Per germline, CDR1 WSHSY and CDR2 SAAADI. The length of the CDR3 is 14 residues.

This clonotype has more than one count but fewer than ten. The V and J genes are TRBV2 and TRBJ1-2; tentative D call: TRBD1 (6 bases). CDR3 length: 13 residues. CDR1 SNHLY and CDR2 FYNNEI come from the germline V gene. V lost 6 bases and J 2 bases, leaving 10 bases between the germline ends. Here the CDR3 reads CASSHGTNYGYTF. CDR3 DNA sequence: TGTGCCAGCAGCCACGGGACAAACTATGGCTACACCTTC.